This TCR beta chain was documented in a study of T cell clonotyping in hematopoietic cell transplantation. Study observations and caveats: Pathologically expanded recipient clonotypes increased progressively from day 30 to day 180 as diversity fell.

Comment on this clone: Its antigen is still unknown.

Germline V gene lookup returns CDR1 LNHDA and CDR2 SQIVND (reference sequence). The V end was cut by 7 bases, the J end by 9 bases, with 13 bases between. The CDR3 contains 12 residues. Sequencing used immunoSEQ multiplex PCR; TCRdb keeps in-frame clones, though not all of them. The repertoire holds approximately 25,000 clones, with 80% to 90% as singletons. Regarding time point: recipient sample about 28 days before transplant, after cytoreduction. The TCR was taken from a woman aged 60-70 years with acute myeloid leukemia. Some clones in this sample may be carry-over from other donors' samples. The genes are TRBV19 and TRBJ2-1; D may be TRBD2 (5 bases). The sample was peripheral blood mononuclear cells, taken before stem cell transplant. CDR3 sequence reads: CASNEGLGEQFF. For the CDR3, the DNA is TGTGCCAGTAACGAAGGACTCGGTGAGCAGTTCTTC.